This T cell receptor (beta chain) came from a study of shared clonotypes between healthy human individuals. Notes on the study in general: Measured sharing among donors was expected to vary with sequencing depth.

Comments on this clone: Its antigen is not identified.

Data came from immunoSEQ multiplex PCR; TCRdb stores just in-frame clones and leaves some out. The sample has 2 million to 2.5 million clones; almost 96% are singletons. The V end lost 0 bases, the J end lost 0 bases, and 7 bases lay between the germline ends. Germline CDR1 is SGHNT and CDR2 is YYREEE (reference sequence). The CDR3 spans 16 residues. Sequenced sample: naive CD4+ T cells sorted from blood. Described subset: CD45RA+ positively selected. The clonotype originates from a man younger than 35 in good health. The J gene is TRBJ2-6, the V gene TRBV5-4; D is ambiguous. In DNA, the CDR3 is TGTGCCAGCAGCTTGGAAGGCGGCTCTGGGGCCAACGTCCTGACTTTC. It yields the protein CASSLEGGSGANVLTF.